This entry is about one T cell receptor beta chain. The antigen remains undetermined. This sample stems from a study of T cell repertoires in cytomegalovirus infection. Study as a whole: Matching HLA type and CMV infection were both indicated by public TCR beta signatures. Study observations and caveats: Carriage of CMV together with the relevant HLA was identifiable through cumulative public TCR beta family frequency. Ex vivo, HLA-C-restricted CMV-specific TCR beta clonotypes prevailed over the rest of the response.

V was cut by 7 bases and J by 7 bases, with 19 bases left in between. The CDR3 extends over 15 amino acids. Germline V gene lookup returns CDR1 SGHTA and CDR2 FQGTGA. TCRdb fed the reads into MiXCR, producing one record per CDR3 protein. Among fewer than 300,000 distinct CDR3 sequences listed, 20% to 30% were seen once. This clonotype originated in a human donor in good health (CMV status not recorded). Some clones in this sample may be carry-over from other donors' samples. Sample: PBMCs. The chain joins TRBV7-3 to TRBJ2-2, with D perhaps being TRBD1 or TRBD2 (5 bases each). The CDR3: CASNSGTHGGGELFF. DNA of the CDR3: TGTGCCAGCAACTCCGGGACGCACGGAGGCGGGGAGCTGTTTTTT. Filled out from reference TRBV7-3 and TRBJ2-2, the complete variable domain reads GAGVSQTPSNKVTEKGKYVELRCDPISGHTALYWYRQSLGQGPEFLIYFQGTGAADDSGLPNDRFFAVRPEGSVSTLKIQRTERGDSAVYLCASNSGTHGGGELFFGEGSRLTVL.